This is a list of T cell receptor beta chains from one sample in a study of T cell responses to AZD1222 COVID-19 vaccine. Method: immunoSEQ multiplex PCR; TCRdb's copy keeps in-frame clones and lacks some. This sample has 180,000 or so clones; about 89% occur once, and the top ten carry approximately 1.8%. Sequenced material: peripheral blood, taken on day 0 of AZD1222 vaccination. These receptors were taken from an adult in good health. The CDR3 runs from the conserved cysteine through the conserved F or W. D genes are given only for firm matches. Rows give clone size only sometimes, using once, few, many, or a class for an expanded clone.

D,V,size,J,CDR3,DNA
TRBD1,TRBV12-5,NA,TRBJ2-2,CASGSTGGANTGELFF,TGTGCTAGTGGTTCCACAGGGGGCGCGAACACCGGGGAGCTGTTTTTT
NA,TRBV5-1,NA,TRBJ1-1,CASSWEGAEAFF,TGCGCCAGCAGCTGGGAGGGCGCTGAAGCTTTCTTT
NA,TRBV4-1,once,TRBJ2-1,CASSQDPLTSNEQFF,TGCGCCAGCAGCCAAGATCCTCTAACTAGCAATGAGCAGTTCTTC
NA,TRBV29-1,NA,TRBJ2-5,CSAEGRHRETQYF,TGCAGCGCAGAGGGCCGGCATCGAGAGACCCAGTACTTC
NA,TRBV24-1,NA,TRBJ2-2,CATGWGKNTGELFF,TGTGCCACCGGGTGGGGTAAGAACACCGGGGAGCTGTTTTTT
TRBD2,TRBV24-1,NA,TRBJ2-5,CATSDPSGRAFETQYF,TGTGCCACCAGTGACCCTAGCGGGAGGGCCTTTGAGACCCAGTACTTC
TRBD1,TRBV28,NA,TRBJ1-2,CATGQGAFGYTF,TGTGCCACCGGACAGGGGGCGTTTGGCTACACCTTC
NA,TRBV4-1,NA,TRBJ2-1,CASSHMLTNPDEQFF,TGCGCCAGCAGCCACATGCTAACCAACCCCGATGAGCAGTTCTTC
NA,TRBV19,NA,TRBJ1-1,CASSSRTGTTNTEAFF,TGTGCCAGTAGTTCCCGAACCGGGACAACGAACACTGAAGCTTTCTTT
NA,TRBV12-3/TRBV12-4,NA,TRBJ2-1,CASSSRAGTYQFF,TGTGCCAGCAGTTCGAGGGCCGGGACATATCAGTTCTTC
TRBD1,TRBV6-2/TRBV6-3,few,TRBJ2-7,CASSPRGQGAPLRQYF,TGTGCCAGCAGTCCAAGGGGACAGGGTGCCCCCCTACGCCAGTACTTC
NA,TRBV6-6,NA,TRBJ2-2,CASSYSFEGDGELFF,TGTGCCAGCAGTTACTCGTTCGAGGGGGACGGGGAGCTGTTTTTT
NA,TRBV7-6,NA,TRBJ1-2,CASSASRRVGYTF,TGTGCCAGCAGCGCCAGTCGGAGGGTCGGCTACACCTTC
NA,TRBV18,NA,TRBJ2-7,CASSPAAGAHEQYF,TGTGCCAGCTCACCAGCAGCAGGGGCCCACGAGCAGTACTTC
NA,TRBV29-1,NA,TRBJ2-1,CSVRFSGLSVVTSEQFF,TGCAGCGTTCGCTTCTCAGGGCTATCGGTCGTCACCAGTGAGCAGTTCTTC
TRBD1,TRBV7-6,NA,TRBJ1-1,CASSLPGGSEAFF,TGTGCCAGCAGCTTACCAGGGGGCTCTGAAGCTTTCTTT
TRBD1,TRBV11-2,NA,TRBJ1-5,CASSPGTVQNQPQHF,TGTGCCAGCAGCCCAGGGACAGTCCAGAATCAGCCCCAGCATTTT
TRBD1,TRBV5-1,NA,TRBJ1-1,CASSLDTGATEAFF,TGCGCCAGCAGCTTAGACACAGGGGCCACTGAAGCTTTCTTT
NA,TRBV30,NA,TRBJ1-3,CAWSVGGGPKAGF,TGTGCCTGGAGTGTAGGGGGGGGGCCAAAGGCGGGATTT
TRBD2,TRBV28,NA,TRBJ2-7,CASRYTGTSGHFSYEQYF,TGTGCCAGCAGATACACCGGGACTAGCGGACATTTTTCCTACGAGCAGTACTTC
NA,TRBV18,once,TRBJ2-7,CASSYSAGTEQYF,TGTGCCAGCTCCTACAGCGCAGGAACCGAGCAGTACTTC
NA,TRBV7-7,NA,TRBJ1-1,CASSRWQVGKNTEAFF,TGTGCCAGCAGCCGCTGGCAGGTGGGAAAGAACACTGAAGCTTTCTTT
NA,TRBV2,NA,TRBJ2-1,CASSDSVSPTSEQFF,TGTGCCAGCAGTGATTCGGTTAGCCCCACAAGTGAGCAGTTCTTC
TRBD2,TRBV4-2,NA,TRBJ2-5,CASSRGTSGTQETQYF,TGTGCCAGCAGCCGAGGGACTAGCGGGACCCAAGAGACCCAGTACTTC
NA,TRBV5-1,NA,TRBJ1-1,CASFPGVIKDTEAFF,TGCGCCAGCTTCCCCGGGGTTATTAAGGACACTGAAGCTTTCTTT
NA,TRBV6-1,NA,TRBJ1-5,CASSEKWQPQHF,TGTGCCAGCAGTGAGAAATGGCAGCCCCAGCATTTT
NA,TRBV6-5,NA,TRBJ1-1,CASSYSSRRAEAFF,TGTGCCAGCAGTTACTCGAGTCGACGGGCTGAAGCTTTCTTT
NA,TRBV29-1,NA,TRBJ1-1,CSVGGGQVNTEAFF,TGCAGCGTTGGGGGTGGGCAGGTGAACACTGAAGCTTTCTTT
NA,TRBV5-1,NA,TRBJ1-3,CASTPESRGSGNTIYF,TGCGCCAGCACACCAGAAAGCCGAGGCTCTGGAAACACCATATATTTT
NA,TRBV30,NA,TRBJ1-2,CAWDKRAGGYTF,TGTGCCTGGGATAAGCGGGCGGGAGGCTACACCTTC
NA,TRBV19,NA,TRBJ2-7,CASSPVRATYEQYF,TGTGCCAGTAGTCCCGTCAGGGCAACCTACGAGCAGTACTTC
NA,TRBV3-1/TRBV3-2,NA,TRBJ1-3,CASSSRSGNTIYF,TGTGCCAGCAGCAGTCGCTCTGGAAACACCATATATTTT
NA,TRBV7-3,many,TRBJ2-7,CASSLQGSEQYF,TGTGCCAGCAGCTTACAGGGAAGCGAGCAGTACTTC
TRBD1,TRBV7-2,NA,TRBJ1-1,CASSLYRDSEAFF,TGTGCCAGCAGCTTATACCGGGACAGTGAAGCTTTCTTT
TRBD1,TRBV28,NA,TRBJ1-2,CASRPQGSVYGYTF,TGTGCCAGCAGGCCACAGGGGTCGGTCTATGGCTACACCTTC
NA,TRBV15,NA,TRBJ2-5,CATSRDGGRETQYF,TGTGCCACCAGCAGAGACGGGGGGCGGGAGACCCAGTACTTC
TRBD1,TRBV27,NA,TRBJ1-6,CASRTGAGSPLHF,TGTGCCAGCAGGACAGGGGCCGGTTCACCCCTCCACTTT
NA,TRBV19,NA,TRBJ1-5,CASSISGVQYQPQHF,TGTGCCAGTAGTATTTCCGGGGTCCAATATCAGCCCCAGCATTTT
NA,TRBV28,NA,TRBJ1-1,CASRDGNTEAFF,TGTGCCAGCAGAGACGGGAACACTGAAGCTTTCTTT
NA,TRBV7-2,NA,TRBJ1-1,CASSLGTANTEAFF,TGTGCCAGCAGCTTAGGGACAGCCAACACTGAAGCTTTCTTT
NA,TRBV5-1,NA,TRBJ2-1,CASSLAESSYNEQFF,TGCGCCAGCAGCTTGGCGGAAAGCTCCTACAATGAGCAGTTCTTC
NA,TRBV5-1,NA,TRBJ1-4,CASSLDRNEKLFF,TGCGCCAGCAGCTTGGACAGGAATGAAAAACTGTTTTTT
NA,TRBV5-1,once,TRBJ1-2,CASSLVGEGYTF,TGCGCCAGCAGCTTGGTAGGGGAAGGCTACACCTTC
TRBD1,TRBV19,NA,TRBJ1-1,CASSATGGNTEAFF,TGTGCCAGTAGTGCAACAGGGGGGAACACTGAAGCTTTCTTT
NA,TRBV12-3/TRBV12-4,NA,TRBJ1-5,CASRVGDGQPQHF,TGTGCCAGCAGAGTAGGTGACGGTCAGCCCCAGCATTTT